A single sample is the source of the 8 T cell receptor beta chains below, sequenced in a study of T cells after yellow fever vaccination. TCRdb called the 5' RACE reads again in MiXCR, with one record for every CDR3 protein. The table includes 300,000 to 400,000 distinct CDR3 sequences, approximately 12% detected once. Sequenced here: CD4+ T cells sorted from PBMCs, sampled 15 days after the yellow fever booster vaccination. The receptors come from a young man who received the YFV17D yellow fever vaccine.

The genes are TRBV20-1 and TRBJ1-1, with D unresolved. V was pared by 2 bases and J by 2 bases, with 9 bases between. Germline assignment: CDR1 DFQATT and CDR2 SNEGSKA (reference sequence). The CDR3 covers 13 residues. The CDR3 DNA follows: TGCAGTGCTAGATGGGATACAAACACTGAAGCTTTCTTT. It codes for CSARWDTNTEAFF.

This clonotype was observed a handful of times. The rearrangement joins TRBV7-7 to TRBJ2-3; D gene uncertain. Germline CDR1 SSHAT, CDR2 FNYEAQ (reference sequence). This CDR3 contains 15 residues. V was trimmed by 3 bases and J by 0 bases, leaving 10 bases between them. The CDR3 region has the DNA TGTGCCAGCAGCTTGGGCGTCGGTAGCACAGATACGCAGTATTTT. This codes for CASSLGVGSTDTQYF.

This clonotype was seen a few times. The V gene is TRBV7-9, the J gene TRBJ1-1, with TRBD1 as a possible D gene (5 bases). Germline V CDR1 and CDR2: SEHNR, FQNEAQ (reference sequence). The CDR3 covers 13 residues. V shed 4 bases and J shed 7 bases, with 13 bases lying between them. In nucleotides, the CDR3 is TGTGCCAGCAGCTCAGACAGAACCTTTGAAGCTTTCTTT. Translation: CASSSDRTFEAFF.

The chain couples TRBV7-3 to TRBJ2-1; 8 bases agree with TRBD1. Germline V gives CDR1 SGHTA, CDR2 FQGTGA. This CDR3 is built from 15 residues. V shed 1 base and J 9 bases; nucleotides not matched to a gene: 8. The CDR3 loop is CASSLNQGASGEQFF. The CDR3 bases are TGTGCCAGCAGCTTAAATCAGGGGGCTTCGGGTGAGCAGTTCTTC.

The sample holds many counts of this clonotype. This chain uses TRBV12-3 or TRBV12-4 with TRBJ1-2; tentatively, D is TRBD1 (5 bases). V was cut by 3 bases and J by 4 bases, with 9 bases left in between. The CDR3 extends over 13 amino acids. Written as DNA, the CDR3 is TGTGCCAGCAGTTTGCGGAGGGGCTATGGCTACACCTTC. Amino acids: CASSLRRGYGYTF.

This clonotype was counted a few times. The V and J genes are TRBV11-1 and TRBJ2-7; 7 bases align to TRBD1. In germline, CDR1 is SGHAT, CDR2 FQDESV (reference sequence). There are 14 residues in the CDR3. Unmatched junction bases numbered 5, after V lost 3 bases and J lost 3 bases. The CDR3 coding sequence is TGTGCCAGCAGCTTTGTCGGACAGGACTACGAGCAGTACTTC. It translates to CASSFVGQDYEQYF.

The rearrangement uses TRBV7-6 and TRBJ1-4; D uncertain. The ends were cut back, 1 base at V and 0 bases at J, with 9 bases in the middle. This CDR3 is built from 16 residues. CDR1 and CDR2 from the germline V gene are SGHVS and FNYEAQ. CDR3 nucleotides: TGTGCCAGCAGCTTAGGCTCACACGCAACTAATGAAAAACTGTTTTTT. Amino acids: CASSLGSHATNEKLFF.

A few counts support this clonotype. This chain joins TRBV4-1 and TRBJ2-3; D not resolved. V was trimmed by 0 bases and J by 5 bases, leaving 12 bases between them. This CDR3 is 15 amino acids long. The germline V gene has CDR1 MGHRA and CDR2 YSYEKL. The CDR3, as DNA: TGCGCCAGCAGCCAAGATAGGATCGCAGGAGATACGCAGTATTTT. Residues: CASSQDRIAGDTQYF.